The TCR beta chain under discussion was sequenced for a study of control samples from healthy donors and cancer patients. The protocol was immunoSEQ multiplex PCR, while the TCRdb copy is restricted to in-frame clones and leaves out a portion. The data show around 150,000 clones, roughly 94% seen once. What was sequenced was blood. The sequence was collected from a woman aged 40 to 50 in good health.

In DNA, the CDR3 is TGCGCCAGCAGCAACCGGGACAGGCAGCTGAACACTGAAGCTTTCTTT. Protein: CASSNRDRQLNTEAFF. The gene calls are TRBV4-1 and TRBJ1-1; 8 bases map to TRBD1. V shed 5 bases, J shed 0 bases, and the junction held 8 bases outside the gene matches. Germline V gives CDR1 MGHRA, CDR2 YSYEKL. The CDR3 extends over 16 amino acids.